The rows below give T cell receptor beta chains drawn from one sample of a study of T-cell reconstitution after alpha-beta-depleted transplantation in children. TCRdb passed the PCR reads through MiXCR, listing each CDR3 protein once. The table lists approximately 150,000 distinct CDR3 sequences, around 9% of them singletons. This specimen consisted of PBMCs, mostly from graft donor cells, obtained 180 days after TCRalphabeta/CD19-depleted stem cell transplant. These receptors were collected from a female patient aged 2 to 10 who had a stem cell transplant for congenital amegakaryocytic thrombocytopenia, so the T cells may come from the graft donor. The CDR3 runs from the conserved cysteine through the conserved F or W. Fields, in order: CDR3 length, D gene, V gene, clone size, J gene, CDR3 protein, CDR3 DNA. D genes are given only for firm matches. Size is stated for part of the rows, as once, few or many counts, or as a class when the clone is expanded.

>12|NA|TRBV11-2|NA|TRBJ2-3
CASSFLEDTQYF
TGTGCCAGCAGCTTTTTAGAGGATACGCAGTATTTT
>13|NA|TRBV10-3|medium-sized|TRBJ2-2
CASTSKNTGELFF
TGTGCCAGCACAAGCAAAAACACCGGGGAGCTGTTTTTT
>18|TRBD2|TRBV11-2|few|TRBJ2-7
CASSLVAGLAGQTYEQYF
TGTGCCAGCAGCTTAGTAGCGGGACTAGCGGGGCAAACCTACGAGCAGTACTTC
>15|NA|TRBV10-3|many|TRBJ2-2
CAIRDDRASAGELFF
TGTGCCATCAGGGACGACCGCGCTTCGGCCGGGGAGCTGTTTTTT
>19|NA|TRBV7-3|many|TRBJ2-5
CASSLRGGTLAPYQETQYF
TGTGCCAGCAGCTTAAGGGGCGGGACCCTAGCACCATACCAAGAGACCCAGTACTTC
>13|NA|TRBV12-3/TRBV12-4|NA|TRBJ2-7
CASRSSWTYEQYF
TGTGCCAGCAGGTCCAGCTGGACTTACGAGCAGTACTTC
>13|NA|TRBV19|many|TRBJ2-7
CASSIVGVYEQYF
TGTGCCAGTAGTATAGTCGGAGTCTACGAGCAGTACTTC
>16|NA|TRBV21-1|NA|TRBJ1-5
CASSKARGREDQPQHF
TGTGCCAGCAGCAAAGCGCGGGGCAGGGAGGATCAGCCCCAGCATTTT
>17|NA|TRBV12-3/TRBV12-4|many|TRBJ2-2
CASSPQGPIVLTGELFF
TGTGCCAGCAGTCCCCAGGGCCCAATTGTTCTCACCGGGGAGCTGTTTTTT
>14|TRBD1|TRBV4-3|many|TRBJ1-6
CASSYQGEGSPLHF
TGCGCCAGCAGCTATCAGGGGGAGGGATCACCCCTCCACTTT
>12|TRBD2|TRBV20-1|many|TRBJ2-5
CSASAGGETQYF
TGCAGTGCTAGTGCGGGGGGAGAGACCCAGTACTTC